This is a list of T cell receptor beta chains from one sample in a study of chemoradiotherapy in HPV16-positive cancers. Only in-frame clones appear in the TCRdb table, and some are missing; sequencing was by immunoSEQ multiplex PCR. The sample lists 15,000 to 20,000 clones; 65% to 80% were seen once. This material consisted of tumor tissue, taken from a patient who underwent chemoradiotherapy. These receptors were obtained from a human donor with HPV-associated anogenital cancer. CDR3s include the opening cysteine and the closing phenylalanine or tryptophan. A D gene is named only where the DNA matches it firmly. The size field is filled for only some rows; it gives once, few, many or a size class.

j_gene: TRBJ1-5; d_gene: NA; v_gene: TRBV7-9; abundance: NA; CDR3aa: CASSLGSQPQHF; CDR3nt: TGTGCCAGCAGCTTAGGATCTCAGCCCCAGCATTTT
j_gene: TRBJ2-3; d_gene: NA; v_gene: TRBV18; abundance: NA; CDR3aa: CASSRGTPSTDTQYF; CDR3nt: TGTGCCAGCTCACGCGGGACTCCCAGCACAGATACGCAGTATTTT
j_gene: TRBJ2-5; d_gene: NA; v_gene: TRBV5-8; abundance: NA; CDR3aa: CASSLGQANQETQYF; CDR3nt: TGTGCCAGCAGCTTGGGTCAGGCGAACCAAGAGACCCAGTACTTC
j_gene: TRBJ2-3; d_gene: NA; v_gene: TRBV29-1; abundance: NA; CDR3aa: CSVEGGVSADTQYF; CDR3nt: TGCAGCGTCGAGGGGGGAGTCAGTGCAGATACGCAGTATTTT
j_gene: TRBJ2-3; d_gene: NA; v_gene: TRBV5-4; abundance: NA; CDR3aa: CASSFLEARTDTQYF; CDR3nt: TGTGCCAGCAGCTTTCTCGAGGCGCGCACAGATACGCAGTATTTT
j_gene: TRBJ2-2; d_gene: NA; v_gene: TRBV5-1; abundance: NA; CDR3aa: CASSLQVATGELFF; CDR3nt: TGCGCCAGCAGCTTGCAAGTTGCGACCGGGGAGCTGTTTTTT
j_gene: TRBJ1-5; d_gene: TRBD1; v_gene: TRBV2; abundance: NA; CDR3aa: CASSEQGGSNQPQHF; CDR3nt: TGTGCCAGCAGTGAGCAGGGGGGGAGCAATCAGCCCCAGCATTTT
j_gene: TRBJ2-2; d_gene: NA; v_gene: TRBV9; abundance: NA; CDR3aa: CASSLVWGTGELFF; CDR3nt: TGTGCCAGCAGCCTAGTATGGGGGACCGGGGAGCTGTTTTTT
j_gene: TRBJ1-1; d_gene: TRBD1; v_gene: TRBV5-1; abundance: NA; CDR3aa: CASSPGGGPTGEAFF; CDR3nt: TGCGCCAGCAGCCCTGGAGGGGGCCCCACGGGTGAAGCTTTCTTT
j_gene: TRBJ1-4; d_gene: NA; v_gene: TRBV15; abundance: few; CDR3aa: CATSRDRGVEKLFF; CDR3nt: TGTGCCACCAGCAGAGATAGGGGCGTTGAAAAACTGTTTTTT
j_gene: TRBJ2-7; d_gene: NA; v_gene: TRBV14; abundance: NA; CDR3aa: CASSPTAGYSYEQYF; CDR3nt: TGTGCCAGCAGCCCTACTGCTGGATACTCCTACGAGCAGTACTTC
j_gene: TRBJ2-1; d_gene: TRBD1; v_gene: TRBV18; abundance: NA; CDR3aa: CASSHDRGGSNEQFF; CDR3nt: TGTGCCAGCTCCCACGACAGGGGGGGAAGCAATGAGCAGTTCTTC
j_gene: TRBJ2-7; d_gene: NA; v_gene: TRBV5-5; abundance: NA; CDR3aa: CASSFGTTYGEQYF; CDR3nt: TGTGCCAGCAGCTTCGGGACAACCTATGGCGAGCAGTACTTC
j_gene: TRBJ2-3; d_gene: NA; v_gene: TRBV5-4; abundance: NA; CDR3aa: CASSFGGAGYDTQYF; CDR3nt: TGTGCCAGCAGCTTCGGCGGCGCGGGGTACGATACGCAGTATTTT
j_gene: TRBJ2-1; d_gene: TRBD1; v_gene: TRBV18; abundance: NA; CDR3aa: CASSPPGGAYNEQFF; CDR3nt: TGTGCCAGCTCACCGCCAGGGGGCGCTTACAATGAGCAGTTCTTC
j_gene: TRBJ2-3; d_gene: TRBD2; v_gene: TRBV11-2; abundance: NA; CDR3aa: CASSPQAGGLTDTQYF; CDR3nt: TGTGCCAGCAGCCCGCAAGCGGGGGGCCTCACAGATACGCAGTATTTT
j_gene: TRBJ2-1; d_gene: TRBD1; v_gene: TRBV6-5; abundance: few; CDR3aa: CASSYAGGNEQFF; CDR3nt: TGTGCCAGCAGTTACGCAGGGGGAAATGAGCAGTTCTTC
j_gene: TRBJ2-5; d_gene: TRBD2; v_gene: TRBV28; abundance: once; CDR3aa: CASSPAGRKKWEGNF; CDR3nt: TGTGCCAGCAGTCCCGCGGGACGGAAGAAGTGGGAGGGGAACTTC
j_gene: TRBJ2-1; d_gene: NA; v_gene: TRBV29-1; abundance: NA; CDR3aa: CSVDTRTGYNEQFF; CDR3nt: TGCAGCGTGGATACTAGAACTGGCTACAATGAGCAGTTCTTC
j_gene: TRBJ2-5; d_gene: NA; v_gene: TRBV7-9; abundance: NA; CDR3aa: CASSSQRFQETQYF; CDR3nt: TGTGCCAGCAGCTCCCAGCGGTTCCAAGAGACCCAGTACTTC
j_gene: TRBJ2-5; d_gene: TRBD2; v_gene: TRBV9; abundance: few; CDR3aa: CASSETSGQETQYF; CDR3nt: TGTGCCAGCAGCGAGACTAGCGGGCAAGAGACCCAGTACTTC
j_gene: TRBJ2-1; d_gene: NA; v_gene: TRBV5-5; abundance: few; CDR3aa: CASSADKYNEQFF; CDR3nt: TGTGCCAGCAGCGCGGACAAGTACAATGAGCAGTTCTTC
j_gene: TRBJ1-1; d_gene: NA; v_gene: TRBV11-3; abundance: NA; CDR3aa: CASSFGATTEAFF; CDR3nt: TGTGCCAGCAGCTTCGGGGCGACCACTGAAGCTTTCTTT
j_gene: TRBJ2-1; d_gene: NA; v_gene: TRBV11-2; abundance: NA; CDR3aa: CASSLTERFNEQFF; CDR3nt: TGTGCCAGCAGCTTAACTGAGCGGTTTAATGAGCAGTTCTTC
j_gene: TRBJ2-1; d_gene: NA; v_gene: TRBV30; abundance: NA; CDR3aa: CAWMDPGVDEQFF; CDR3nt: TGTGCCTGGATGGACCCCGGGGTGGATGAGCAGTTCTTC
j_gene: TRBJ1-1; d_gene: NA; v_gene: TRBV2; abundance: NA; CDR3aa: CASSVSDTEAFF; CDR3nt: TGTGCCAGCAGTGTCAGCGACACTGAAGCTTTCTTT
j_gene: TRBJ1-5; d_gene: NA; v_gene: TRBV5-4; abundance: few; CDR3aa: CASSLGGRDNQPQHF; CDR3nt: TGTGCCAGCAGCTTGGGGGGCAGGGACAATCAGCCCCAGCATTTT
j_gene: TRBJ2-1; d_gene: NA; v_gene: TRBV4-1; abundance: NA; CDR3aa: CASSQVRQDYNEQFF; CDR3nt: TGCGCCAGCAGCCAAGTTCGACAAGACTACAATGAGCAGTTCTTC
j_gene: TRBJ2-1; d_gene: NA; v_gene: TRBV13; abundance: few; CDR3aa: CASSPAGTYSGVQFF; CDR3nt: TGTGCCAGCAGCCCCGCCGGGACTTACAGTGGTGTGCAGTTCTTC
j_gene: TRBJ2-3; d_gene: NA; v_gene: TRBV10-3; abundance: NA; CDR3aa: CAISESMGDTQYF; CDR3nt: TGTGCCATCAGTGAGTCGATGGGAGATACGCAGTATTTT
j_gene: TRBJ1-2; d_gene: TRBD1; v_gene: TRBV7-6; abundance: NA; CDR3aa: CASSLGDSPLHGYTF; CDR3nt: TGTGCCAGCAGCTTAGGGGACAGCCCACTTCATGGCTACACCTTC
j_gene: TRBJ1-1; d_gene: NA; v_gene: TRBV6-1; abundance: once; CDR3aa: CASSAGVEGTEAFF; CDR3nt: TGTGCCAGCAGTGCGGGAGTGGAGGGCACTGAAGCTTTCTTT
j_gene: TRBJ1-2; d_gene: TRBD1; v_gene: TRBV5-6; abundance: medium-sized; CDR3aa: CASSFTGGAGYTF; CDR3nt: TGTGCCAGCAGCTTTACAGGGGGCGCAGGCTACACCTTC